This entry concerns a single T cell receptor (beta chain). No antigen is known for it. These data come from a study of Tregs in tolerant kidney transplant recipients. On the study more broadly: Related graft donors supplied nonmyeloablative bone marrow transplants, and mixed chimerism was transient. General observations from the study: Expanding Tregs on activated donor B cells appeared to best identify donor-specific TCRbeta clones. Validation in larger populations is needed because few patients were studied.

Germline V gene data show CDR1 as MGHRA and CDR2 as YSYEKL. With 0 bases removed from V and 1 base from J, the gap between germline ends came to 6 bases. This CDR3 region has 14 residues. Unstimulated Tregs (CD4+CD25+CD127-) and CD4+CD25- non-Tregs were sorted from PBMCs. Assay: immunoSEQ multiplex PCR; the TCRdb copy retains only in-frame clones and omits some. This table holds over 60,000 clones, about 88% found once. The sequencing used CD4+ T cells from blood, collected before the transplant. The TCR sequence derives from a human donor who received a combined kidney and bone marrow transplant. This chain connects TRBV4-1 to TRBJ1-1; the D is unclear. Here the CDR3 DNA reads TGCGCCAGCAGCCAAGATCACAGGAACACTGAAGCTTTCTTT. Protein: CASSQDHRNTEAFF.